These T cell receptor beta chains were read from a single sample in a study of CD8 T cells in Susac syndrome. TCRdb itself ran the immunoSEQ multiplex PCR reads through MiXCR, one entry per CDR3 protein. The table has about 140,000 distinct CDR3 sequences, over 85% seen once. Material for sequencing was CD8+ T cells from PBMCs. These receptors all stem from a human donor in good health. Each CDR3 is given with its conserved first and last residue. D genes are given only for firm matches. Clone size, where shown, is once, few, many, or a class for clones that have expanded.

d_call j_call clone_size v_call cdr3_nt cdr3_aa
NA TRBJ1-1 once TRBV7-9 TGTGCCAGCAGCTTCCTCCTCGCTTTCTTT CASSFLLAFF
TRBD2 TRBJ2-1 NA TRBV7-3 TGTGCCAGCAGCTTAAACTGGGACCTAGCGGGGGACAATGAGCAGTTCTTC CASSLNWDLAGDNEQFF
TRBD2 TRBJ2-7 NA TRBV2 TGTGCCAGCAGGGGACTAGCGTCCTACGAGCAGTACTTC CASRGLASYEQYF
NA TRBJ2-5 NA TRBV25-1 TGTGCCAGCAGGGGGCAGGACGAAGAGACCCAGTACTTC CASRGQDEETQYF
TRBD2 TRBJ2-1 NA TRBV19 TGTGCCAGTAGATCGGGGGGTCTCAATGAGCAGTTCTTC CASRSGGLNEQFF
NA TRBJ2-3 NA TRBV12-3/TRBV12-4 TGTGCCAGCAGTCCCCTTTTAGGGGATACGCAGTATTTT CASSPLLGDTQYF
NA TRBJ2-7 NA TRBV5-1 TGCGCCAGCAGCCACGAATCCTCCTACGAGCAGTACTTC CASSHESSYEQYF
TRBD2 TRBJ2-1 NA TRBV5-1 TGCGCCAGCAGCTTTCCGACCCAGCGGGATTCAAGGGGCGATGAGCAGTTCTTC CASSFPTQRDSRGDEQFF
TRBD2 TRBJ2-7 NA TRBV27 TGTGCCAGCAGTCAAACTAGCGGAGGGGGCGAGCAGTACTTC CASSQTSGGGEQYF
TRBD2 TRBJ2-7 NA TRBV7-2 TGTGCCAGCAGAACCGGGACTAGCTACGAGCAGTACTTC CASRTGTSYEQYF
TRBD1 TRBJ2-4 NA TRBV3-1 TGTGCCAGCAGCCAAGAAGACCCGGGACAGGGGAAAAACATTCAGTACTTC CASSQEDPGQGKNIQYF
NA TRBJ1-1 NA TRBV9 TGTGCCAGCAGCGTAGACGGCAGGGGTGCTTTCTTT CASSVDGRGAFF
NA TRBJ2-5 NA TRBV28 TGTGCCAGCATCCCGTCGAGGGGACGTGAGACCCAGTACTTC CASIPSRGRETQYF
NA TRBJ2-1 NA TRBV20-1 TGCAGTGCGGTTGGAGTTCCCCACAATGAGCAGTTCTTC CSAVGVPHNEQFF
TRBD1 TRBJ1-2 NA TRBV28 TGTGCCAGCAGTTTAGTGGGACAGGGGAGCTATGGCTACACCTTC CASSLVGQGSYGYTF
NA TRBJ1-5 NA TRBV28 TGTGCCAGCAGATCAGGGACCAATCAGCCCCAGCATTTT CASRSGTNQPQHF
TRBD1 TRBJ2-1 NA TRBV11-3 TGTGCCAGCAGCTTAGGGGACAGGGGGTCAAATGAGCAGTTCTTC CASSLGDRGSNEQFF
NA TRBJ2-3 NA TRBV27 TGTGCCAGCAGTTTAGTAGCGGAGATCACAGATACGCAGTATTTT CASSLVAEITDTQYF
TRBD2 TRBJ2-5 NA TRBV14 TGTGCCAGCAGCTCGACTAGCGGGATGGGTGAGACCCAGTACTTC CASSSTSGMGETQYF
NA TRBJ1-1 NA TRBV27 TGTGCCAGCAGTTTAGGGGCCTTGGGCAGCCAAGCTTTCTTT CASSLGALGSQAFF
NA TRBJ1-2 once TRBV29-1 TGCAGCGTTGAGAGGCAGACGGGTGGCTACACCTTC CSVERQTGGYTF
TRBD2 TRBJ2-3 NA TRBV27 TGTGCCAGCAACCCCCTGTCGGGACTAGCGGGAGGACGCACAGATACGCAGTATTTT CASNPLSGLAGGRTDTQYF
TRBD2 TRBJ2-5 NA TRBV5-6 TGTGCCAGCACCGTGGTGGGGGGGCAAGAGACCCAGTACTTC CASTVVGGQETQYF
NA TRBJ2-1 NA TRBV7-3 TGTGCCAGCAGCTTAAACCGCGGAGTCGGATACAATGAGCAGTTCTTC CASSLNRGVGYNEQFF